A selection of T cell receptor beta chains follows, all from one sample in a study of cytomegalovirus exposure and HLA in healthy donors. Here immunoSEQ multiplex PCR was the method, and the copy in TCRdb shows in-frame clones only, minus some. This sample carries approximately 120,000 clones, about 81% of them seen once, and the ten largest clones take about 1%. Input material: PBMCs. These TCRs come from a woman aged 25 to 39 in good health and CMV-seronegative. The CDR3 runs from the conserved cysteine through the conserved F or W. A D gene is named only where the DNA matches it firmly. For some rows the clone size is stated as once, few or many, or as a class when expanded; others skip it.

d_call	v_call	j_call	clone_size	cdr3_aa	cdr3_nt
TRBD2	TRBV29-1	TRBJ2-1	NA	CSVRLAGGAYNEQFF	TGCAGCGTGAGACTAGCGGGAGGAGCCTACAATGAGCAGTTCTTC
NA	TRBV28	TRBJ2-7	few	CASSRQRYEQYF	TGTGCCAGCAGCCGACAGCGATACGAGCAGTACTTC
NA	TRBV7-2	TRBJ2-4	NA	CASSFSPRRQGGFGNIQYF	TGTGCCAGCAGCTTTTCCCCCCGACGGCAGGGTGGTTTCGGAAACATTCAGTACTTC
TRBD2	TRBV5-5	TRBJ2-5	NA	CASSLVLAGGRETQYF	TGTGCCAGCAGCTTGGTCCTAGCGGGGGGACGTGAGACCCAGTACTTC
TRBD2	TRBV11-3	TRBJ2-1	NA	CASSLAGTSGRDEQFF	TGTGCCAGCAGCTTAGCTGGGACTAGCGGGAGAGATGAGCAGTTCTTC
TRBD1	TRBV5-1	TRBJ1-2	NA	CASSLDGTGVGYTF	TGCGCCAGCAGCTTGGACGGGACAGGGGTTGGCTACACCTTC
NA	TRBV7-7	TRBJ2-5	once	CASSLGQQETQYF	TGTGCTAGCAGCTTAGGTCAGCAAGAGACCCAGTACTTC
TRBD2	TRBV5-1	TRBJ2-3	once	CASSLGPGGVRSDTQYF	TGCGCCAGCAGCTTGGGCCCTGGGGGGGTGAGATCAGATACGCAGTATTTT
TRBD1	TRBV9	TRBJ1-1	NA	CASSPDRGDTEAFF	TGTGCCAGCAGCCCGGACAGGGGGGACACTGAAGCTTTCTTT
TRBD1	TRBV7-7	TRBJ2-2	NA	CASRGDRGTTGELFF	TGTGCTAGCAGAGGGGACAGGGGAACCACCGGGGAGCTGTTTTTT
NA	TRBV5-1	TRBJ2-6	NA	CASRYTESGANVLTF	TGCGCCAGCCGTTACACAGAATCTGGGGCCAACGTCCTGACTTTC
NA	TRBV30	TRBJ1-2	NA	CAWSAQGRNYGYTF	TGTGCCTGGAGTGCGCAGGGAAGGAACTATGGCTACACCTTC
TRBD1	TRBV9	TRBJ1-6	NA	CASSGSGTGNVFDNSPLHF	TGTGCCAGCAGCGGATCCGGGACAGGGAATGTCTTCGATAATTCACCCCTCCACTTT
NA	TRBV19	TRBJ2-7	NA	CASSNAWGGLYEQYF	TGTGCCAGTAGCAACGCTTGGGGGGGGCTCTACGAGCAGTACTTC
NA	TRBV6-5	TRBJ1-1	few	CASLAYVNTEAFF	TGTGCCAGCTTGGCTTATGTGAACACTGAAGCTTTCTTT
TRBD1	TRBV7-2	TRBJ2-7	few	CASSFNRGGEQYF	TGTGCCAGCAGCTTCAACAGGGGTGGCGAGCAGTACTTC
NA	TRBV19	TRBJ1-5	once	CASSLQGTQPQHF	TGTGCCAGTAGTTTACAGGGTACTCAGCCCCAGCATTTT
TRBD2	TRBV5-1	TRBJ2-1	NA	CASSFWRGVDNEQFF	TGCGCCAGCAGCTTTTGGCGGGGGGTCGACAATGAGCAGTTCTTC
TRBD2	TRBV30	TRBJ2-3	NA	CAWSVTSGGDTQYF	TGTGCCTGGAGTGTGACTAGCGGGGGTGATACGCAGTATTTT
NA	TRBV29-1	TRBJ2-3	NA	CSVTEPPDTQYF	TGCAGCGTTACGGAGCCTCCGGATACGCAGTATTTT
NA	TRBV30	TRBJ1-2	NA	CAWRPPGNLNYGYTF	TGTGCCTGGAGACCTCCAGGAAATCTTAACTATGGCTACACCTTC
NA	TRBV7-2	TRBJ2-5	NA	CASSLVNGGTEETQYF	TGTGCCAGCAGCTTAGTCAACGGCGGGACCGAGGAGACCCAGTACTTC
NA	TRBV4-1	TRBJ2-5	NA	CASSQERSRIRETQYF	TGCGCCAGCAGCCAAGAACGATCTAGAATCCGAGAGACCCAGTACTTC